This TCR beta chain originates from a study of blood T cells in healthy people across ages. Study as a whole: Template switching retrieved approximately one barcoded beta molecule for each two T cells.

The second PCR ran roughly 7 to 12 cycles with a sample-barcoded 5' primer and J-beta primers. From the 5' RACE reads, TCRdb called clonotypes with MiXCR, one entry per CDR3 protein. The data hold approximately 1.5 million distinct CDR3 sequences, with roughly two fifths observed a single time. The CDR3 runs to 14 residues. CDR1 is SGHTA, CDR2 FQGNSA, per germline. J gave up 3 bases and V 2 bases, and 4 bases lay outside the gene matches. The clonotype originates from a woman aged 18-29 years in good health. Material: blood. The chain recombines TRBV7-2 with TRBJ2-7, with TRBD1 matching over 7 bases. CDR3 region: CASSLPGQNYEQYF. The CDR3 DNA reads TGTGCCAGCAGCTTACCGGGACAGAACTACGAGCAGTACTTC.